This TCR beta chain derives from a study of Graves' ophthalmopathy and Graves' hyperthyroidism. Transcripts of RNA were the source for amplifying TCR beta CDR3 regions. After a first-round RT-PCR with HTBI primers, a second-round multiplex PCR was run. TCRdb passed the multiplex PCR reads through MiXCR, listing each CDR3 protein once. The profile shows approximately 380,000 distinct CDR3 sequences, roughly 20% of them singletons. Enrollment excluded any patients with other autoimmune diseases, uncontrolled infections, pregnancy or lactation. In germline, CDR1 is DFQATT, CDR2 SNEGSKA (reference sequence). The CDR3 is made up of 14 amino acids. The V end was cut by 0 bases, the J end by 5 bases, with 13 bases between. This clonotype occurred many times.

The rearrangement uses TRBV20-1 and TRBJ2-5, with D unclear. This sequence was found in a woman younger than 30 with stable Graves' hyperthyroidism. The sequenced material came from peripheral blood. This chain's CDR3 is CSARDHDERETQYF. CDR3 nucleotide sequence: TGCAGTGCTAGAGATCACGACGAGAGGGAGACCCAGTACTTC.